The 10 T cell receptor beta chains below come from one sample, sequenced in a study of OX40 agonist ivuxolimab in advanced cancers. Method: immunoSEQ multiplex PCR; TCRdb's copy keeps in-frame clones and lacks some. The table includes roughly 93,000 clones, more than 80% detected once. The sequenced sample was CD4+ or CD8+ T cells sorted from blood, obtained in a trial of the OX40 agonist ivuxolimab. These receptors were obtained from an adult with an advanced solid tumor such as melanoma, head and neck, liver or kidney cancer.

This chain connects TRBV5-1 to TRBJ2-5; D not certain. V lost 0 bases, J lost 3 bases, and 9 bases lay in between. Germline V gene lookup returns CDR1 SGHRS and CDR2 YFSETQ. This CDR3 region has 14 residues. Here the CDR3 DNA reads TGCGCCAGCAGCTTGGGGGGAAGCAAAGAGACCCAGTACTTC. As protein: CASSLGGSKETQYF.

This clone was recorded only once. The CDR3 reads CASSSGTYGYTF. In nucleotides, the CDR3 is TGCGCCAGCAGTTCGGGGACTTATGGCTACACCTTC. The gene calls are TRBV5-1 and TRBJ1-2, with a weak D call TRBD1 (5 bases). V lost 5 bases and J lost 5, with 10 bases in between. This CDR3 is 12 amino acids long. CDR1 and CDR2 from the germline V gene are SGHRS and YFSETQ.

The V and J genes are TRBV7-7 and TRBJ2-7, with 7 bases matching TRBD1. CDR1 and CDR2 from the germline V gene are SSHAT and FNYEAQ (reference sequence). This CDR3 is built from 15 residues. With V trimmed by 1 base and J by 6 bases, 9 bases remained unmatched. The CDR3 DNA is TGTGCCAGCAGCTTAGACCCAGGGGGTTTAAGCGAGCAGTACTTC. It encodes CASSLDPGGLSEQYF.

The chain carries TRBV5-4 and TRBJ2-7; the match to TRBD2 covers 10 bases. In germline, CDR1 is SGHNT, CDR2 YYREEE (reference sequence). CDR3 length: 17 residues. Trimming at V came to 0 bases and at J to 3 bases, leaving 9 bases not matched to a gene. Written as DNA, the CDR3 is TGTGCCAGCAGCTTGGGCCTAGCGGGGGACGACCGCTACGAGCAGTACTTC. Encoded protein: CASSLGLAGDDRYEQYF.

V and J are TRBV18 and TRBJ2-2, with 7 nucleotides matching TRBD1. Germline assignment: CDR1 KGHSH and CDR2 LQKENI. The CDR3 spans 16 residues. J lost 2 bases, V lost 1 base, and 4 bases had no gene match. The CDR3 DNA reads as TGTGCCAGCTCACCACGTGGGACAGTCAACACCGGGGAGCTGTTTTTT. Its translation: CASSPRGTVNTGELFF.

The chain carries TRBV19 and TRBJ2-1, with D uncertain. The CDR3 runs to 15 residues. The germline gives CDR1 LNHDA, CDR2 SQIVND (reference sequence). Trimming left V 0 bases short and J 9 bases short, with 15 bases between. The CDR3 protein is CASSIDLVPQAEQFF. The CDR3 nucleotides read TGTGCCAGTAGTATAGATCTAGTCCCGCAGGCTGAGCAGTTCTTC. Supplemented by reference TRBV19 and TRBJ2-1, the full variable domain reads DGGITQSPKYLFRKEGQNVTLSCEQNLNHDAMYWYRQDPGQGLRLIYYSQIVNDFQKGDIAEGYSVSREKKESFPLTVTSAQKNPTAFYLCASSIDLVPQAEQFFGPGTRLTVL.

The rearrangement joins TRBV9 to TRBJ1-1, with D uncertain. Germline V gene lookup returns CDR1 SGDLS and CDR2 YYNGEE. CDR3 length: 15 residues. Trimming pared 6 bases from V and 1 base from J, leaving 16 bases between. CDR3 DNA sequence: TGTGCCAGCACACCCCACGGCCAGCCGAACACTGAAGCTTTCTTT. Protein sequence: CASTPHGQPNTEAFF.

V is TRBV6-1 and J is TRBJ1-5; D is undetermined. This CDR3 is built from 14 residues. Germline loops: CDR1 MNHNS, CDR2 SASEGT. The V end was cut by 4 bases, the J end by 7 bases, with 14 bases between. CDR3 nucleotide sequence: TGTGCCAGCAGTGGCGGCCCCCGGCTCCAGCCCCAGCATTTT. Translated, it gives CASSGGPRLQPQHF.

V is TRBV19 and J is TRBJ1-5, with D tentatively TRBD1 (6 bases). The CDR3 sequence is 15 residues long. The V gene's germline CDR1 is LNHDA and CDR2 SQIVND (reference sequence). V lost 6 bases and J lost 0, with 12 bases in between. The DNA for the CDR3 is TGTGCCAGTAGCTGGACAGACTATAGCAATCAGCCCCAGCATTTT. It specifies CASSWTDYSNQPQHF. Complete variable domain (other parts from reference TRBV19 and TRBJ1-5): DGGITQSPKYLFRKEGQNVTLSCEQNLNHDAMYWYRQDPGQGLRLIYYSQIVNDFQKGDIAEGYSVSREKKESFPLTVTSAQKNPTAFYLCASSWTDYSNQPQHFGDGTRLSIL.

The sample holds a few counts of this clone. The chain uses TRBV28 and TRBJ1-2; tentative D call: TRBD1 (6 bases). Trimming stripped 3 bases from V and 6 bases from J, with 11 bases between. The germline CDR1 and CDR2 sequences are MDHEN and SYDVKM. The CDR3 covers 13 residues. DNA of the CDR3: TGTGCCAGCAGTTTGATGGGGGGCAATGGCTACACCTTC. Protein: CASSLMGGNGYTF.